These 28 T cell receptor beta chains came from one sample sequenced in a study of post-analysis software for immune sequencing data. General study points: In patients, roughly 5 TRBV segments were more frequent than in controls, with TRBV5-6, TRBV5-1 and TRBV20-1 among them.

Antigen specificity for these receptors is unknown. Built from TCR beta cDNA, the libraries had unique molecular identifiers in them. TCRdb recomputed calls from the PCR reads with MiXCR, one row per CDR3 protein. The table includes about 430,000 distinct CDR3 sequences, 30% to 45% detected once. Sequencing was performed on blood. These receptors all come from a girl aged 2-9 years with multiple sclerosis.

V and J are TRBV20-1 and TRBJ1-1, with D uncertain. The CDR3 extends over 13 amino acids. Germline CDR1 and CDR2: DFQATT and SNEGSKA (reference sequence). The germline V and J ends were trimmed by 3 bases and 7 bases, with 15 bases remaining between them. This CDR3 reads CSARTQLGNEAFF. CDR3 coding DNA: TGCAGTGCTAGGACACAGCTAGGCAATGAAGCTTTCTTT.

The V and J genes are TRBV7-3 and TRBJ2-7, with D uncertain. Germline V CDR1 and CDR2: SGHTA, FQGTGA. Trimming pared 5 bases from V and 6 bases from J, leaving 20 bases between. CDR3 length equals 15 residues. CDR3: CASSPHPGRSGEQYF. The CDR3 nucleotides read TGTGCCAGCAGCCCTCACCCAGGACGATCGGGCGAGCAGTACTTC.

This clonotype was observed a few times. The chain employs TRBV29-1 and TRBJ2-3; TRBD1 is a possible D gene (6 bases). V lost 6 bases and J 0 bases, leaving 13 bases between the germline ends. The length of the CDR3 is 14 residues. CDR1 SQVTM and CDR2 ANQGSEA come from the germline V gene. In DNA, the CDR3 is TGCAGCGTGGGGGCCTCCTCTAGCACAGATACGCAGTATTTT. Amino acids: CSVGASSSTDTQYF.

The chain employs TRBV28 and TRBJ1-1; 7 positions match TRBD1. V dropped 6 bases and J dropped 4; count of bases not matched to a gene: 11. Per germline, CDR1 MDHEN and CDR2 SYDVKM. The CDR3 runs to 15 residues. The CDR3 sequence is CASSRTTGMGTEAFF. CDR3 in DNA: TGTGCCAGCAGCCGCACGACAGGGATGGGCACTGAAGCTTTCTTT.

This clonotype was observed a handful of times. The chain combines TRBV11-2 with TRBJ1-4, with D hard to call. The germline V gene has CDR1 SGHAT and CDR2 FQNNGV. V lost 3 bases and J lost 0, with 11 bases in between. The CDR3 has 16 amino acids. The CDR3 here is CASSFNRRATNEKLFF. In DNA form, the CDR3 reads TGTGCCAGCAGCTTTAATCGCCGCGCAACTAATGAAAAACTGTTTTTT.

The CDR3 DNA reads TGCAGTGCTAGCCATACTAGCGGTAACACAGATACGCAGTATTTT. This gives the protein CSASHTSGNTDTQYF. The rearrangement uses TRBV20-1 and TRBJ2-3; 8 nucleotides align to TRBD2. The junction had 7 bases not matched to a gene; V was cut back by 3 bases and J by 2 bases. CDR3 length: 15 residues. CDR1 is DFQATT and CDR2 is SNEGSKA in the germline V gene (reference sequence).

This rearrangement joins TRBV7-2 to TRBJ2-7; D unresolved. The CDR3 spans 14 residues. V lost 5 bases and J 3 bases, leaving 14 bases between the germline ends. Germline-derived CDR1 and CDR2 are SGHTA and FQGNSA. CDR3 sequence (DNA): TGTGCCAGCAGCCACCCCGACCCTTTCTACGAGCAGTACTTC. Protein product: CASSHPDPFYEQYF.

This chain links TRBV6-5 with TRBJ1-1; possible D gene TRBD1, 6 bases. The V end lost 3 bases, the J end lost 9 bases, and 20 bases lay between the germline ends. The length of the CDR3 is 15 residues. Germline CDR1 reads MNHEY; CDR2 reads SVGAGI. CDR3 nucleotide sequence: TGTGCCAGCAGTTATCTAGGGGACAAGGGCTTTAAAGCTTTCTTT. Translation gives CASSYLGDKGFKAFF.

This sequence joins TRBV12-3 or TRBV12-4 and TRBJ2-3, with a possible D match to TRBD1 (6 bases). The CDR3 spans 15 residues. V was trimmed by 6 bases and J by 0 bases, leaving 13 bases between them. The CDR3 loop is CASSPLRGSTDTQYF. The DNA of the CDR3 is TGTGCCAGCAGCCCTCTCAGGGGAAGCACAGATACGCAGTATTTT.

This clonotype has a handful of counts. The chain uses TRBV24-1 and TRBJ2-7; TRBD1 matches at 8 bases. The DNA end favors TRBJ2-5, so the J call may be wrong. Germline CDR1 KGHDR, CDR2 SFDVKD. The CDR3 consists of 15 residues. The CDR3 spells CATSDLTGAGETQYF. The CDR3 DNA reads as TGTGCCACCAGTGACCTGACAGGGGCGGGAGAGACCCAGTACTTC.

This clonotype was detected a few times. The V gene is TRBV28, the J gene TRBJ2-3; 8 bases align to TRBD2. This CDR3 has 13 residues. CDR1 is MDHEN, CDR2 SYDVKM, per germline. V was pared by 10 bases and J by 1 base, with 4 bases of the junction left unmatched. CDR3 DNA sequence: TGTGCCACGAATAGCGGGGGCACAGATACGCAGTATTTT. It codes for CATNSGGTDTQYF.

The chain combines TRBV5-1 with TRBJ1-2; a weak D match, TRBD1 (5 bases). Trimming left V 4 bases short and J 8 bases short, with 15 bases between. CDR1 and CDR2 (germline): SGHRS, YFSETQ. The CDR3 has 13 residues. The CDR3 bases are TGCGCCAGCAGCGGGGACCGTAAGGAGGGCTACACCTTC. Its protein product is CASSGDRKEGYTF.

A few counts support this clonotype. The chain couples TRBV29-1 to TRBJ1-1; D is uncertain. Germline lookup yields CDR1 SQVTM and CDR2 ANQGSEA. This CDR3 spans 12 amino acids. Between the trimmed V and J ends, which lost 0 bases and 2 bases, there was a span of 4 bases. The CDR3: CSVEEYNTEAFF. In DNA, the CDR3 is TGCAGCGTTGAAGAATATAACACTGAAGCTTTCTTT.

This clonotype was picked up a small number of times. The rearrangement joins TRBV6-4 to TRBJ2-4, with D tentatively TRBD1 (6 bases). V lost 5 bases and J 0 bases, leaving 11 bases between the germline ends. This CDR3 region has 15 residues. Per germline, CDR1 MRHNA and CDR2 SNTAGT. CDR3 sequence (DNA): TGTGCCAGCAGTCAACAGGGATTAGCCAAAAACATTCAGTACTTC. Translated: CASSQQGLAKNIQYF.

Only a few counts were recorded for this clonotype. The chain has TRBV19 and TRBJ1-5; TRBD1 matches 9 bases. Unmatched junction bases numbered 7, after V lost 3 bases and J lost 7 bases. The germline CDR1 and CDR2 sequences are LNHDA and SQIVND (reference sequence). The length of the CDR3 is 15 residues. CDR3 coding DNA: TGTGCCAGTAGTATCACAGGGGGCGCAGAGCAGCCCCAGCATTTT. Translated, it gives CASSITGGAEQPQHF.

The chain combines TRBV6-5 with TRBJ1-1; 10 bases are shared with TRBD1. Looked up from germline, CDR1 is MNHEY and CDR2 is SVGAGI. CDR3 length equals 16 residues. With V trimmed by 2 bases and J by 3 bases, 6 bases remained unmatched. The CDR3 nucleotides read TGTGCCAGCAGTTACGGGACAGGGGAAAGCGACACTGAAGCTTTCTTT. This translates into CASSYGTGESDTEAFF.

In nucleotides, the CDR3 is TGTGCCAGCAGCTCTCTAGAGACCTCTCCTTGGAATGAGCAGTTCTTC. This sequence encodes CASSSLETSPWNEQFF. The chain has TRBV9 and TRBJ2-1; D is unclear. Germline V gene lookup returns CDR1 SGDLS and CDR2 YYNGEE. This CDR3 has 16 amino acids. V was shortened by 4 bases and J by 7 bases, with 21 bases between the two germline ends.

V and J are TRBV28 and TRBJ1-2, with D uncertain. Trimming removed 4 bases from V and 8 bases from J, with 11 bases in between. The germline CDR1 and CDR2 sequences are MDHEN and SYDVKM. The CDR3 has 12 amino acids. The DNA for the CDR3 is TGTGCCAGCAGTTCACCGACACCAGGCTACACCTTC. Its protein product is CASSSPTPGYTF.

V and J are TRBV7-2 and TRBJ1-2; D may be TRBD1 (5 bases). Between the trimmed V and J ends, which lost 7 bases and 8 bases, there was a span of 26 bases. Germline CDR1 reads SGHTA; CDR2 reads FQGNSA. The CDR3 runs to 16 residues. CDR3 bases: TGTGCCAGCACCACTTGGTATAGGGGACCAGGTGACGGCTACACCTTC. Encoded protein: CASTTWYRGPGDGYTF.

Only a few counts were recorded for this clonotype. The V call is TRBV6-5, the J call TRBJ2-4; TRBD2 matches 7 bases. V trimming: 7 bases; J trimming: 7 bases; junction bases outside the gene matches: 7. This CDR3 is built from 13 residues. Per germline, CDR1 MNHEY and CDR2 SVGAGI. In DNA, the CDR3 is TGTGCCAGCAAAAGGGAGGGTTTGAACATTCAGTACTTC. It codes for CASKREGLNIQYF.

J is TRBJ2-7 and V is TRBV6-2 or TRBV6-3, with D tentatively TRBD2 (5 bases). The CDR3 contains 16 residues. Trimming left V 2 bases short and J 2 bases short, with 16 bases between. In germline, CDR1 is MNHEY, CDR2 SVGEGT. As DNA, the CDR3 is TGTGCCAGCAGTTACCCCGAGACTACCCCTCCCTACGAGCAGTACTTC. It is translated as CASSYPETTPPYEQYF.

CDR3 sequence reads: CASSLSSGTDTEAFF. The CDR3 DNA follows: TGTGCCAGCAGCTTATCATCGGGGACAGACACTGAAGCTTTCTTT. The genes are TRBV7-9 and TRBJ1-1; 7 bases align to TRBD1. The CDR3 is 15 amino acids. The ends lost 2 bases at V and 3 bases at J; junction bases unmatched: 6. Germline loops: CDR1 SEHNR, CDR2 FQNEAQ (reference sequence).

The chain combines TRBV12-3 or TRBV12-4 with TRBJ2-7; 9 nucleotides align to TRBD2. V was clipped by 5 bases and J by 12 bases; unmatched bases: 5. The CDR3 totals 11 residues. The CDR3 DNA reads TGTGCCAGCAGTCTCAGGGGACTAGCGTACTTC. Translation: CASSLRGLAYF.

This clonotype was counted at least ten times. The rearrangement joins TRBV6-5 to TRBJ2-5; possible D gene TRBD2, 5 bases. The germline V gene has CDR1 MNHEY and CDR2 SVGAGI. The CDR3 is 12 residues long. Trimming pared 6 bases from V and 5 bases from J, leaving 10 bases between. The CDR3: CASSPTRETQYF. CDR3 nucleotides: TGTGCCAGCAGCCCTACTAGGGAGACCCAGTACTTC.

This rearrangement joins TRBV7-9 to TRBJ1-2; D is perhaps TRBD1 (5 bases). With 3 bases removed from V and 0 bases from J, the gap between germline ends came to 14 bases. The CDR3 runs to 16 residues. Germline-derived CDR1 and CDR2 are SEHNR and FQNEAQ (reference sequence). CDR3: CASSFGGRLANYGYTF. The CDR3 coding sequence is TGTGCCAGCAGCTTTGGGGGACGGTTAGCTAACTATGGCTACACCTTC.

This clonotype was detected only a few times. This rearrangement joins TRBV7-3 to TRBJ2-7; D perhaps matches TRBD2 (6 bases). The ends were cut back, 2 bases at V and 7 bases at J, with 18 bases in the middle. This CDR3 is built from 15 residues. Germline V gives CDR1 SGHTA, CDR2 FQGTGA. The CDR3 loop reads CASSLGSGTAGEQYF. CDR3 nucleotide sequence: TGTGCCAGCAGCTTAGGTTCGGGAACCGCGGGGGAGCAGTACTTC.

This clonotype has a handful of counts. This chain links TRBV15 with TRBJ2-1, with 12 bases lining up with TRBD1. CDR1 is LNHNV and CDR2 is YYDKDF in the germline V gene (reference sequence). V shed 5 bases, J shed 7 bases, and the junction held 6 bases outside the gene matches. There are 15 residues in the CDR3. This CDR3 is CATSRDRGRVNEQFF. In DNA form, the CDR3 reads TGTGCCACCAGCCGGGACAGGGGGCGCGTGAATGAGCAGTTCTTC.

The V and J genes are TRBV5-1 and TRBJ2-3, with D possibly being TRBD2 (5 bases). The CDR3 contains 12 residues. The V and J ends lost 2 bases and 7 bases respectively, with 8 bases between them. The germline CDR1 and CDR2 sequences are SGHRS and YFSETQ. CDR3 loop: CASSLDYNTQYF. The CDR3 DNA sequence: TGCGCCAGCAGCTTAGACTACAATACGCAGTATTTT.